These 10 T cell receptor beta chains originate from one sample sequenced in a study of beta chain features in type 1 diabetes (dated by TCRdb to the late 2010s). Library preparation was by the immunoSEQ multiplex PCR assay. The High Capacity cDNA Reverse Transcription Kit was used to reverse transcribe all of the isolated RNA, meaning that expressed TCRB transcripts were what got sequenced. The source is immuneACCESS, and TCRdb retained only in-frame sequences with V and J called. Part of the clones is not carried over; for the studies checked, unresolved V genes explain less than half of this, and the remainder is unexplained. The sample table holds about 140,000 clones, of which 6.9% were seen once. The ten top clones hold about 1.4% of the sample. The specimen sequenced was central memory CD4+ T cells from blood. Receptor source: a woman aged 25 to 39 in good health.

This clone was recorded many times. The CDR3 DNA reads TGTGCCAGCAGTTACCGTGCAGATTCTGAAGCTTTCTTT. This sequence encodes CASSYRADSEAFF. The chain employs TRBV6-6 and TRBJ1-1; D unclear. Trimming removed 2 bases at V and 6 bases at J, with 10 bases between. The CDR3 covers 13 residues. CDR1 and CDR2 from the germline V gene are MNHNY and SVGAGI (reference sequence).

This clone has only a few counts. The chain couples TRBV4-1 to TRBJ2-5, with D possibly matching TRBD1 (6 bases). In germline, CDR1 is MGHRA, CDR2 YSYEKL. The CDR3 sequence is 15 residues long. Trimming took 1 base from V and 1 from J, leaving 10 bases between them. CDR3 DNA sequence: TGCGCCAGCAGCCAAGGGGACATACTCCAAGAGACCCAGTACTTC. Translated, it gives CASSQGDILQETQYF.

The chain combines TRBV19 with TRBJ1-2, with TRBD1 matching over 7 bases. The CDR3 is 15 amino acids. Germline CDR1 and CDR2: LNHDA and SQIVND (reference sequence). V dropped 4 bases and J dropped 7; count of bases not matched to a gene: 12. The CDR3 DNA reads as TGTGCCAGTAGTAACCCCTCCGGGCCAGGGGGTGGCTACACCTTC. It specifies CASSNPSGPGGGYTF.

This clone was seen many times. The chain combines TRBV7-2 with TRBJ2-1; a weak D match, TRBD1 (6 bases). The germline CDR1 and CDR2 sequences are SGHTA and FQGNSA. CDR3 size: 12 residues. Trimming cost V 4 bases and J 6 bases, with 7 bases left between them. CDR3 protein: CASSSQGNEQFF. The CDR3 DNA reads TGTGCCAGCAGCTCACAGGGCAATGAGCAGTTCTTC.

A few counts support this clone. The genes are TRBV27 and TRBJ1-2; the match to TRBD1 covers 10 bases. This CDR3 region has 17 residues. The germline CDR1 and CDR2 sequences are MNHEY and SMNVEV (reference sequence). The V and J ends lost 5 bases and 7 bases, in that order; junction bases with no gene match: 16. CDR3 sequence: CASSVQRWDRGLSGYTF. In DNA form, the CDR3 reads TGTGCCAGCAGTGTTCAGCGTTGGGACAGGGGATTGAGTGGCTACACCTTC.

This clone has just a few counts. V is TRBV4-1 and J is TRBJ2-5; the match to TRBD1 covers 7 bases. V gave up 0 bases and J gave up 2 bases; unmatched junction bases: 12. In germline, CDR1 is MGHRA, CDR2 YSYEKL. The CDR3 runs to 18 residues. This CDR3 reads CASSQDNSRGLLQETQYF. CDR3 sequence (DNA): TGCGCCAGCAGCCAAGACAACTCGAGGGGGCTGTTACAAGAGACCCAGTACTTC.

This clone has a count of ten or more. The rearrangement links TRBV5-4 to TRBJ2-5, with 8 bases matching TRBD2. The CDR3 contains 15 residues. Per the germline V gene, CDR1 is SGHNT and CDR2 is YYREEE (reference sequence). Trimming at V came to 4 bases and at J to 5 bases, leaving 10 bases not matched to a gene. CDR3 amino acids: CASSDGAGVGETQYF. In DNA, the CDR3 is TGTGCCAGCAGCGATGGAGCGGGAGTCGGGGAGACCCAGTACTTC.

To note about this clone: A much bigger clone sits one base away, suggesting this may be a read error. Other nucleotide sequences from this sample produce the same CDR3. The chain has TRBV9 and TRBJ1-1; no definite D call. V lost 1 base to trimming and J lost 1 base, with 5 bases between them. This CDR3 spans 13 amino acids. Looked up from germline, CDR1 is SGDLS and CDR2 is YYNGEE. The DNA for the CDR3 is TGTGCCAGCAGCGTAACGGGGAACACTGAAGCTTTCTTT. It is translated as CASSVTGNTEAFF.

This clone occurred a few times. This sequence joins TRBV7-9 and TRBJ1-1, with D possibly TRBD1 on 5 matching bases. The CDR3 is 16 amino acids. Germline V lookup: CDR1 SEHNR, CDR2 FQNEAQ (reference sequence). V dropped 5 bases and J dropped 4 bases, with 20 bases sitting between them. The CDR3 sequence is CASSPRGALDSTEAFF. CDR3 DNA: TGTGCCAGCAGCCCCCGTGGGGCCCTAGATAGCACTGAAGCTTTCTTT.

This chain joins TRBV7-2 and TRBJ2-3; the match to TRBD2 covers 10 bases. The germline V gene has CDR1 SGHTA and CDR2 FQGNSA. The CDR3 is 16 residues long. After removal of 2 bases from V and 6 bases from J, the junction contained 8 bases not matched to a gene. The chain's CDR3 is CASSLRSGRALDTQYF. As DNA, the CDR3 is TGTGCCAGCAGCTTACGGAGCGGGAGGGCCCTCGATACGCAGTATTTT.